This T cell receptor (beta chain) was captured in a study of TIL therapy for anti-PD-1-resistant metastatic lung cancer. The immunoSEQ assay was v3. The method was immunoSEQ multiplex PCR; TCRdb's version includes in-frame clones alone and lacks a portion of them. The sample gives about 12,000 clones, around 80% of which show up once; 10% is in the top ten. Indicated time point: pre-treatment sample, taken before nivolumab and TIL therapy. The CDR3 runs to 15 residues. Germline V gene sequence: CDR1 SGHNT, CDR2 YYREEE (reference sequence). V gave up 4 bases and J gave up 0 bases, with 11 bases separating them. This clone was detected only once.

This sequence joins TRBV5-4 and TRBJ2-1; D remains ambiguous. The sample in question was blood, obtained at baseline. The clonotype was recovered from a person between 25 and 79 years old with non-small cell lung cancer. Here the CDR3 DNA reads TGTGCCAGCAGCCCAGACATGAGCTCCTACAATGAGCAGTTCTTC. Its protein product is CASSPDMSSYNEQFF.